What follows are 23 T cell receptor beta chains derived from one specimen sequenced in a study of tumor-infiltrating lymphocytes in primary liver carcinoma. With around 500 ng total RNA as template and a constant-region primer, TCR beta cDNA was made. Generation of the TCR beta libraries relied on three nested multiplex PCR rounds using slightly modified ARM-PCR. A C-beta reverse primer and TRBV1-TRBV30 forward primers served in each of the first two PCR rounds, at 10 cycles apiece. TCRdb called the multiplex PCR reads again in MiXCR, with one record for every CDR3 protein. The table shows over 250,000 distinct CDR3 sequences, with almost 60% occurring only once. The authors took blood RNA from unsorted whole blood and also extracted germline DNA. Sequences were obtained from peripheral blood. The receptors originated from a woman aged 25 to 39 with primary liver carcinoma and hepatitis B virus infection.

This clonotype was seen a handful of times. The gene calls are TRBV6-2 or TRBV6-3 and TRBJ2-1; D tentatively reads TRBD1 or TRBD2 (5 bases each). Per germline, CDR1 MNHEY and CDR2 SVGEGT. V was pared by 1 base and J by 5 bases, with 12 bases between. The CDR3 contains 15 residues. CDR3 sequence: CASSYYGAINNEQFF. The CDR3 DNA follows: TGTGCCAGCAGTTACTACGGGGCCATCAACAATGAGCAGTTCTTC.

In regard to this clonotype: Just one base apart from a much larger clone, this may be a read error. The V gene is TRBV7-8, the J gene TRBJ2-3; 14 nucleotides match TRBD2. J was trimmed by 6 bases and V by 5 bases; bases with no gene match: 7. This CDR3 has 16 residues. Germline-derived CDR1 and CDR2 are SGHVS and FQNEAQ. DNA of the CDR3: TGTGCCAGCAGCCTCGAGGGACTAGCGGGAGTTGATACGCAGTATTTT. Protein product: CASSLEGLAGVDTQYF.

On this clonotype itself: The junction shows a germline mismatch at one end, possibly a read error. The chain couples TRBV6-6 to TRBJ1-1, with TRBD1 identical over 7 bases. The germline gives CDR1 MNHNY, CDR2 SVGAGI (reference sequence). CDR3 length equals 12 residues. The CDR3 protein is CAGSRGQAEAFF. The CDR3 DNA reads TGTGCCGGCAGCCGCGGACAGGCGGAAGCTTTCTTT.

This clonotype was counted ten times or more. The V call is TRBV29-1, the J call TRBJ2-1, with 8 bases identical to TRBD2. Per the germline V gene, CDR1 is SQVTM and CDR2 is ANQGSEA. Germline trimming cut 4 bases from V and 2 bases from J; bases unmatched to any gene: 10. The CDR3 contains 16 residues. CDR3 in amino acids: CSVVSITSGPYNEQFF. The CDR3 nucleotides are TGCAGCGTTGTCTCTATAACTAGCGGCCCCTACAATGAGCAGTTCTTC.

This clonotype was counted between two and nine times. The CDR3 protein is CASRRISTNEKLFF. Written as DNA, the CDR3 is TGTGCCAGCAGGAGGATCTCAACTAATGAAAAACTGTTTTTT. The chain joins TRBV6-5 to TRBJ1-4; unclear D gene. Deletions cut 6 bases from V and 0 bases from J, with 8 bases between. Germline V CDR1 and CDR2: MNHEY, SVGAGI. The CDR3 extends over 14 amino acids.

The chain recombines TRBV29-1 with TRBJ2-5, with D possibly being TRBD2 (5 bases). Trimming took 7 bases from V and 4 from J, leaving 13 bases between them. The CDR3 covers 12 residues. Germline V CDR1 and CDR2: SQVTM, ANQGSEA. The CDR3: CSAVEGVETQYF. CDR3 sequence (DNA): TGCAGCGCTGTTGAGGGAGTAGAGACCCAGTACTTC.

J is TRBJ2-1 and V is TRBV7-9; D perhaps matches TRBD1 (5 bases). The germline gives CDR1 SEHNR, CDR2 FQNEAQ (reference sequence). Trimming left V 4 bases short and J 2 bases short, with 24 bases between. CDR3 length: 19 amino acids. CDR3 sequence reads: CASSSLGAFLPGTYNEQFF. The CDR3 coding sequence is TGTGCCAGCAGCTCCCTAGGGGCTTTCTTACCCGGCACCTACAATGAGCAGTTCTTC.

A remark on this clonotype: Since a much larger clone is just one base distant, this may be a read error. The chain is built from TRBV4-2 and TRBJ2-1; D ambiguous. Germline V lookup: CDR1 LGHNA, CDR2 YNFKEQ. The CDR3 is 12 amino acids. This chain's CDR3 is CASSQNDNEQLF. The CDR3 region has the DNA TGTGCCAGCAGCCAAAACGACAATGAGCAGCTCTTC.

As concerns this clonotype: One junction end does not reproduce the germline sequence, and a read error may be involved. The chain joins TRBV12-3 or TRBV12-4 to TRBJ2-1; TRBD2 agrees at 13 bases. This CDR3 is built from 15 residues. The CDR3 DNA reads TGTGCCAGCAGTCTACTAGCGGGAGGGGAGCATGAGCAGATCTTC. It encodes CASSLLAGGEHEQIF.

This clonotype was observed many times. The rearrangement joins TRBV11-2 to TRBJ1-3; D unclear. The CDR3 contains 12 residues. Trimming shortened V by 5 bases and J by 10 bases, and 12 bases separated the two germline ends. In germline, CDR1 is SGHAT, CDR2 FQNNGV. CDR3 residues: CASSGSAFTIYF. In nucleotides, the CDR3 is TGTGCCAGCAGCGGCTCCGCATTTACCATATATTTT.

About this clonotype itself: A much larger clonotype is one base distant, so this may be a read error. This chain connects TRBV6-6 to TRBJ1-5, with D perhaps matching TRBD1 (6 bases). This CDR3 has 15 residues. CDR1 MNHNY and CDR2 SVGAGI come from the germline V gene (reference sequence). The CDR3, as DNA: TGTGCCAGCTGTTACCCAGGGGATTTCAATCAGCCCCAGCATTTT. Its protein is CASCYPGDFNQPQHF.

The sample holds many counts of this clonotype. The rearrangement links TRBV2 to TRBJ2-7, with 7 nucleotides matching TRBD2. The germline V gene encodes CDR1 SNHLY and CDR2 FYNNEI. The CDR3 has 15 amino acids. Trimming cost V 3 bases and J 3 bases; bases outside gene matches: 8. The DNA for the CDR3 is TGTGCCAGCAGTGAGGCGACTAGCAGCGACTACGAGCAGTACTTC. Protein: CASSEATSSDYEQYF.

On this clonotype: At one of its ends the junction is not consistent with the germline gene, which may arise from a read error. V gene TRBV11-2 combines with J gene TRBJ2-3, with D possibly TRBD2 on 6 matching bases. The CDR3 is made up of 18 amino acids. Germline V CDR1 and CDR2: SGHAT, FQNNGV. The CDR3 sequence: CASSSELADVVGADTQYF. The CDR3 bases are TGTGCCAGCAGCTCAGAACTAGCAGATGTCGTTGGGGCAGATACGCAATATTTT.

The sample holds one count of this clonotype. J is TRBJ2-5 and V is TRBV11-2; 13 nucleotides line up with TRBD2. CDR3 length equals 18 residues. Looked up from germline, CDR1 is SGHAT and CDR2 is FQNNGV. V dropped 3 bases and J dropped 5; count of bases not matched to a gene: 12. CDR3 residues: CASSFPNRGLAGQETQYF. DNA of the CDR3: TGTGCCAGCAGCTTCCCCAACAGGGGACTAGCGGGACAGGAGACCCAGTACTTC.

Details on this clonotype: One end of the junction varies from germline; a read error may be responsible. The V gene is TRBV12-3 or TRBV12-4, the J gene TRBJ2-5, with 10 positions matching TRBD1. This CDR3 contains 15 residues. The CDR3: CANSGRDRGQETQYF. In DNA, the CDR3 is TGTGCCAACAGTGGCCGGGACAGGGGACAAGAGACCCAGTACTTC.

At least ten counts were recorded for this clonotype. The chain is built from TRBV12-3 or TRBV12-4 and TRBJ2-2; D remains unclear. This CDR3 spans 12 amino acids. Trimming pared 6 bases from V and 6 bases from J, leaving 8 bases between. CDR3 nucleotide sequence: TGTGCCAGCAGGATAGGTTCCGGGGAGCTGTTTTTT. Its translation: CASRIGSGELFF.

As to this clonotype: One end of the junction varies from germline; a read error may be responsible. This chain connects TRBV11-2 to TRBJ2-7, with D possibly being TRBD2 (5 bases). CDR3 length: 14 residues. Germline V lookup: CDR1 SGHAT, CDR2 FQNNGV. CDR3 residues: CAISRGFDREEKYF. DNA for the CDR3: TGTGCCATCAGCCGAGGTTTCGATCGGGAAGAGAAGTACTTC.

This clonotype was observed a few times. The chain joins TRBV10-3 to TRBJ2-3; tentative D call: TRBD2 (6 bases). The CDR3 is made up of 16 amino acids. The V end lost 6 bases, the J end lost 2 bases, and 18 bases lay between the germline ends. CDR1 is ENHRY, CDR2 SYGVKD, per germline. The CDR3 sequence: CAISTSLGGSTDTQYF. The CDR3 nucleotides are TGTGCCATCAGCACCTCGTTGGGAGGATCCACAGATACGCAGTATTTT.

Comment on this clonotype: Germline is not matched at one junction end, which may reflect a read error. For the CDR3, the DNA is TGTGCCAGCAGCCAAGATCGTCAGGGGGCCGGCTATGGCTACATCTTC. Amino acids: CASSQDRQGAGYGYIF. The chain recombines TRBV4-2 with TRBJ1-2, with 8 bases aligning to TRBD1. Germline-derived CDR1 and CDR2 are LGHNA and YNFKEQ. The CDR3 contains 16 residues.

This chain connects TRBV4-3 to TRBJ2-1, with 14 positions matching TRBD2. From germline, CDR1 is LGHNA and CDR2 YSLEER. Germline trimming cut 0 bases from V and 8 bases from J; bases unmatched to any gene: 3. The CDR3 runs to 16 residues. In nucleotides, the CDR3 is TGCGCCAGCAGCCAAGATCGGACTAGCGGGAGGTATGAGCAGTTCTTC. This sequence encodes CASSQDRTSGRYEQFF.

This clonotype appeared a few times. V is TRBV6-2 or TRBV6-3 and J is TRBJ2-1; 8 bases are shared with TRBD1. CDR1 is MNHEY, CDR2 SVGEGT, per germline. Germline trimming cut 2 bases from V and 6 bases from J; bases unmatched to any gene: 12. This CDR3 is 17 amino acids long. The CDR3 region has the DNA TGTGCCAGCAGTTACAGTACGCTTGGGACAGGAAGCAATGAGCAGTTCTTC. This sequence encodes CASSYSTLGTGSNEQFF.

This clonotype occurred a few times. CDR3 sequence: CASNRRGGALGELFF. The CDR3 DNA reads TGTGCCAGCAACCGTCGGGGGGGGGCCCTCGGGGAGCTGTTTTTT. The chain combines TRBV11-3 with TRBJ2-2, with 8 bases aligning to TRBD2. With V trimmed by 7 bases and J by 7 bases, 11 bases remained unmatched. Germline V gene lookup returns CDR1 SGHNT and CDR2 YENEEA. This CDR3 contains 15 residues.

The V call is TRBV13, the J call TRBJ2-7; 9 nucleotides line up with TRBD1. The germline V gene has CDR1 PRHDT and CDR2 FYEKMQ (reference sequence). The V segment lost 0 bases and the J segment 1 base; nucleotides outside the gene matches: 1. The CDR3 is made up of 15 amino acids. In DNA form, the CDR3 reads TGTGCCAGCAGCTTAGGGGGACAGGGATCCTACGAGCAGTACTTC. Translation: CASSLGGQGSYEQYF.